This passage covers 28 T cell receptor beta chains from one sample sequenced in a study of T cell repertoires in cytomegalovirus infection. From the reads, TCRdb called clonotypes with MiXCR, one entry per CDR3 protein. Altogether a few hundred thousand distinct CDR3 sequences are present, around 35% being singletons, with the ten largest covering 17%. Their specific antigens are unknown. The specimen comprised cultured PBMCs, sampled from culture after CMV antigen stimulation. Source of these receptors: a human donor in good health (CMV status not recorded). Some clones in this sample may be carry-over from other donors' samples.

This clonotype was observed at least ten times. V gene TRBV7-2 combines with J gene TRBJ1-1; D call uncertain. Trimming took 4 bases from V and 5 from J, leaving 17 bases between them. The germline CDR1 and CDR2 sequences are SGHTA and FQGNSA. The CDR3 sequence is 15 residues long. The CDR3 reads CASSSSTRQRTEAFF. CDR3 sequence (DNA): TGTGCCAGCAGCTCGAGCACCCGCCAGCGGACTGAAGCTTTCTTT. The full variable domain, rest sourced from reference TRBV7-2 and TRBJ1-1, is GAGVSQSPSNKVTEKGKDVELRCDPISGHTALYWYRQSLGQGLEFLIYFQGNSAPDKSGLPSDRFSAERTGGSVSTLTIQRTQQEDSAVYLCASSSSTRQRTEAFFGQGTRLTVV.

This chain uses TRBV10-3 with TRBJ2-1; either TRBD1 or TRBD2 may fit D (6 bases each). CDR3 length: 12 amino acids. The germline CDR1 and CDR2 sequences are ENHRY and SYGVKD. The V end was cut by 6 bases, the J end by 12 bases, with 15 bases between. DNA for the CDR3: TGTGCCATCAGCCTTGGACCGGGGGCGCAGTTCTTC. It yields the protein CAISLGPGAQFF.

This chain joins TRBV10-1 and TRBJ2-1, with 7 positions matching TRBD2. Per germline, CDR1 WNHNN and CDR2 SYGVQD (reference sequence). The CDR3 loop spans 15 amino acids. The J segment lost 0 bases and the V segment lost 2 bases, leaving 1 base of the junction unmatched. The DNA for the CDR3 is TGCGCCAGCAGTGAGCTAGCGGACTCCTACAATGAGCAGTTCTTC. This sequence encodes CASSELADSYNEQFF.

This clonotype was seen a few times. This rearrangement joins TRBV20-1 to TRBJ1-2, with 7 positions matching TRBD1. CDR1 is DFQATT and CDR2 is SNEGSKA in the germline V gene (reference sequence). Trimming took 1 base from V and 3 from J; bases not matched to a gene: 2. The CDR3 has 13 residues. CDR3 sequence: CSARAGTDYGYTF. The CDR3 DNA follows: TGCAGTGCTAGAGCCGGGACAGACTATGGCTACACCTTC.

There are many counts of this clonotype. This chain connects TRBV19 to TRBJ2-3, with a possible D match to TRBD2 (5 bases). CDR1 and CDR2 (germline): LNHDA, SQIVND (reference sequence). The CDR3 extends over 15 amino acids. The V gene lost 3 bases and the J gene lost 1 base, with 11 bases spanning the gap. For the CDR3, the DNA is TGTGCCAGTAGTATTAGCGACGCGGGCACAGATACGCAGTATTTT. Amino acids: CASSISDAGTDTQYF.

The chain carries TRBV4-1 and TRBJ2-5; 7 bases are shared with TRBD2. This CDR3 has 16 residues. J lost 0 bases, V lost 1 base, and 5 bases had no gene match. Germline CDR1 MGHRA, CDR2 YSYEKL. The CDR3 spells CASSQGLAANQETQYF. The CDR3, as DNA: TGCGCCAGCAGCCAAGGACTAGCAGCCAACCAAGAGACCCAGTACTTC.

A single count supports this clonotype. The CDR3 end shows no conserved phenylalanine or tryptophan, and so a read error is likely. Because the CDR3's place on the DNA is in doubt, the DNA is left out and the CDR3 is given as listed by TCRdb. The chain links TRBV2 to TRBJ2-1; the table's TRBD1 call for D was not verified on the DNA. From germline, CDR1 is SNHLY and CDR2 FYNNEI. Ends included, the CDR3 has 12 residues. CDR3 sequence: CASGISGTGLYS.

This clonotype was seen many times. The chain uses TRBV7-2 and TRBJ1-2; D possibly corresponds to TRBD1 (5 bases). The germline V gene encodes CDR1 SGHTA and CDR2 FQGNSA. The V gene lost 6 bases and the J gene lost 3 bases, with 14 bases spanning the gap. This CDR3 comprises 14 residues. The CDR3 region is CASRLAGGDYGYTF. The DNA of the CDR3 is TGTGCCAGCAGGCTAGCGGGGGGTGACTATGGCTACACCTTC.

This clonotype was seen repeatedly, ten times or more. This chain links TRBV7-2 with TRBJ1-4, with D hard to call. The CDR3 totals 15 residues. The germline V and J ends were trimmed by 5 bases and 3 bases, with 13 bases remaining between them. Germline lookup yields CDR1 SGHTA and CDR2 FQGNSA. This chain's CDR3 is CASSPLGFSNEKLFF. CDR3 sequence (DNA): TGTGCCAGCAGCCCGCTGGGCTTTTCTAATGAAAAACTGTTTTTT.

The V gene is TRBV5-4, the J gene TRBJ2-1; D ambiguous. The CDR3 loop spans 15 amino acids. The germline CDR1 and CDR2 sequences are SGHNT and YYREEE (reference sequence). V dropped 3 bases and J dropped 6 bases, with 16 bases sitting between them. DNA of the CDR3: TGTGCCAGCAGCTCGGGCAGCCCCCAGTCCAATGAGCAGTTCTTC. It yields the protein CASSSGSPQSNEQFF.

The V call is TRBV7-2, the J call TRBJ2-2; 8 nucleotides agree with TRBD2. The CDR3 is made up of 17 amino acids. CDR1 is SGHTA, CDR2 FQGNSA, per germline. The V gene end was trimmed by 2 bases and the J gene end by 7 bases; junction bases not matched to a gene: 12. The CDR3 reads CASSLMIRGRLGGELFF. The CDR3 DNA is TGTGCCAGCAGCTTAATGATCCGCGGGAGGTTAGGCGGGGAGCTGTTTTTT.

This clonotype was seen only a few times. The rearrangement joins TRBV6-2 or TRBV6-3 to TRBJ1-2; no clear D. The length of the CDR3 is 14 residues. Germline V gives CDR1 MNHEY, CDR2 SVGEGT. Trimming removed 7 bases at V and 8 bases at J, with 20 bases between. The CDR3 coding sequence is TGTGCCAGCATCTTAGACGGGTCCCTAGGCGGCTACACCTTC. This translates into CASILDGSLGGYTF.

This clonotype has only a few counts. V gene TRBV7-2 combines with J gene TRBJ1-1; D uncertain. V gave up 4 bases and J gave up 1 base, with 10 bases separating them. The CDR3 is made up of 14 amino acids. Germline values: CDR1 SGHTA, CDR2 FQGNSA. The CDR3 DNA reads as TGTGCCAGCAGCTCTCCCCTACCGAACACTGAAGCTTTCTTT. Protein: CASSSPLPNTEAFF.

The V and J genes are TRBV5-6 and TRBJ1-2; 7 bases agree with TRBD1. The germline V gene has CDR1 SGHDT and CDR2 YYEEEE. This CDR3 is built from 15 residues. J lost 7 bases, V lost 1 base, and 10 bases had no gene match. CDR3 DNA: TGTGCCAGCAGCTTGAGAACAGGGGAGTGGTTTGGCTACACCTTC. Translating gives CASSLRTGEWFGYTF.

This chain links TRBV12-3 or TRBV12-4 with TRBJ2-1; no clear D. Trimming took 3 bases from V and 5 from J, leaving 8 bases between them. The CDR3 length is 13 residues. In DNA form, the CDR3 reads TGTGCCAGCAGTTTTGAAACGCACAATGAGCAGTTCTTC. This sequence encodes CASSFETHNEQFF.

The V and J genes are TRBV5-1 and TRBJ2-2; 8 bases are shared with TRBD1. The CDR3 extends over 15 amino acids. Trimming removed 3 bases from V and 7 bases from J; junction bases left unmatched: 8. The germline CDR1 and CDR2 sequences are SGHRS and YFSETQ. CDR3 region: CASSSRTGSGGELFF. The CDR3 DNA follows: TGCGCCAGCAGCTCCCGGACAGGGTCTGGCGGGGAGCTGTTTTTT.

The chain uses TRBV7-2 and TRBJ1-6, with D unclear. Germline CDR1 SGHTA, CDR2 FQGNSA. The CDR3 totals 15 residues. V was shortened by 5 bases and J by 2 bases, with 10 bases between the two germline ends. CDR3 bases: TGTGCCAGCAGCGCGCGAGACCCCTATAATTCACCCCTCCACTTT. It translates to CASSARDPYNSPLHF.

The V gene is TRBV7-2, the J gene TRBJ2-1, with 10 bases lining up with TRBD2. V trimming: 1 base; J trimming: 1 base; junction bases outside the gene matches: 10. The V gene's germline CDR1 is SGHTA and CDR2 FQGNSA. This CDR3 spans 19 amino acids. The CDR3 DNA is TGTGCCAGCAGCTTAGTCGCCCTAGCGGGAGTTATTTCCTACAATGAGCAGTTCTTC. Residues: CASSLVALAGVISYNEQFF.

The rearrangement uses TRBV12-5 and TRBJ1-2, with D maybe TRBD1 (5 bases). Trimming shortened V by 5 bases and J by 10 bases, and 14 bases separated the two germline ends. This CDR3 spans 12 amino acids. Germline assignment: CDR1 LGHNT and CDR2 FRNRAP. The CDR3 bases are TGTGCTAGTGGTGACTCCGGGACTCCCTACACCTTC. Its translation: CASGDSGTPYTF.

This clonotype appeared many times. The chain carries TRBV7-2 and TRBJ2-2, with D uncertain. Per the germline V gene, CDR1 is SGHTA and CDR2 is FQGNSA. V lost 5 bases, J lost 4 bases, and 14 bases lay in between. The CDR3 loop spans 15 amino acids. Here the CDR3 reads CASSAFVGSTGELFF. The CDR3 nucleotides read TGTGCCAGCAGCGCCTTTGTGGGTAGCACCGGGGAGCTGTTTTTT. The full variable domain, in which reference TRBV7-2 and TRBJ2-2 provide the parts outside the CDR3, is GAGVSQSPSNKVTEKGKDVELRCDPISGHTALYWYRQSLGQGLEFLIYFQGNSAPDKSGLPSDRFSAERTGGSVSTLTIQRTQQEDSAVYLCASSAFVGSTGELFFGEGSRLTVL.

V is TRBV6-1 and J is TRBJ2-7; D is perhaps TRBD1 (7 bases). CDR1 is MNHNS, CDR2 SASEGT, per germline. Trimming took off 4 bases at V and 4 bases at J, with 17 bases between the two ends. There are 15 residues in the CDR3. CDR3 DNA: TGTGCCAGCAGTGTTCGCGGGACAGACCTTTACGAGCAGTACGTC. Protein product: CASSVRGTDLYEQYV.

This clonotype has just a few counts. The chain links TRBV28 to TRBJ2-1; 8 bases fit TRBD1. Germline-derived CDR1 and CDR2 are MDHEN and SYDVKM. V dropped 5 bases and J dropped 3; count of bases not matched to a gene: 9. The CDR3 is made up of 16 amino acids. CDR3 sequence: CASSPRRTGSYNEQFF. CDR3 DNA: TGTGCCAGCAGTCCACGACGGACAGGGAGCTACAATGAGCAGTTCTTC.

This clonotype was recorded many times. The rearrangement uses TRBV5-1 and TRBJ2-2; 9 nucleotides match TRBD2. The V gene's germline CDR1 is SGHRS and CDR2 YFSETQ. V gave up 4 bases and J gave up 4 bases; unmatched junction bases: 17. The CDR3 is 19 amino acids. The CDR3 region is CASSPTIAAGGAATGELFF. The DNA of the CDR3 is TGCGCCAGCAGCCCGACAATAGCAGCGGGAGGAGCGGCCACCGGGGAGCTGTTTTTT.

V usage is TRBV20-1 and J usage is TRBJ2-1, with TRBD2 as a possible D gene (6 bases). This CDR3 contains 16 residues. The V end lost 2 bases, the J end lost 1 base, and 15 bases lay between the germline ends. From germline, CDR1 is DFQATT and CDR2 SNEGSKA (reference sequence). CDR3 bases: TGCAGTGCTAGACCGGTACCGGGAGCGTCCTACAATGAGCAGTTCTTC. Residues: CSARPVPGASYNEQFF.

This clonotype was seen more than once but under ten times. This sequence joins TRBV4-1 and TRBJ1-1; D unclear. This CDR3 contains 14 residues. Germline V gives CDR1 MGHRA, CDR2 YSYEKL. V lost 0 bases and J lost 5, with 10 bases in between. CDR3 sequence reads: CASSQDRGITEAFF. DNA of the CDR3: TGCGCCAGCAGCCAAGATAGAGGTATAACTGAAGCTTTCTTT.

V is TRBV7-9 and J is TRBJ1-2, with a weak D call TRBD1 (6 bases). This CDR3 contains 14 residues. From germline, CDR1 is SEHNR and CDR2 FQNEAQ (reference sequence). The ends were cut back, 5 bases at V and 6 bases at J, with 16 bases in the middle. The CDR3 protein is CASSAPGGRNGYTF. CDR3 DNA sequence: TGTGCCAGCAGCGCGCCTGGGGGCAGGAATGGCTACACCTTC.

V is TRBV12-3 or TRBV12-4 and J is TRBJ1-5; 10 nucleotides agree with TRBD1. Trimming cost V 3 bases and J 5 bases; bases outside gene matches: 4. The CDR3 length is 15 residues. CDR3 coding DNA: TGTGCCAGCAGTTTCGACAGGGGGCTCGATCAGCCCCAGCATTTT. Its translation: CASSFDRGLDQPQHF.

The V call is TRBV29-1, the J call TRBJ2-1, with D hard to call. The V end lost 4 bases, the J end lost 3 bases, and 16 bases lay between the germline ends. The CDR3 has 15 amino acids. Germline CDR1 is SQVTM and CDR2 is ANQGSEA. The CDR3 region has the DNA TGCAGCGTTGGGCTTGGAGCGAGTGTCTACAATGAGCAGTTCTTC. Its protein product is CSVGLGASVYNEQFF.